Shown below are 21 T cell receptor beta chains from a single sample sequenced in a study of T cell repertoires in aging, cancer and after chemotherapy. The template was genomic DNA from peripheral blood, not RNA. Multiplex touch-down PCR with TRB-A/B primers amplified rearranged V-D-J TRB sequences. TCRdb fed the multiplex PCR reads into MiXCR, producing one record per CDR3 protein. Of 1,000 or so distinct CDR3 sequences listed, under 30% are singletons. The sequenced sample consisted of blood. The source of these receptors is a human donor with a blood cancer.

This clonotype was detected a few times. V is TRBV7-2 and J is TRBJ2-5; 11 bases line up with TRBD2. Germline trimming cut 6 bases from V and 0 bases from J; bases unmatched to any gene: 9. The germline V gene has CDR1 SGHTA and CDR2 FQGNSA. There are 17 residues in the CDR3. The CDR3 spells CASSPKRLAGNQETQYF. The CDR3 region has the DNA TGTGCCAGCAGTCCAAAAAGACTAGCGGGGAACCAAGAGACCCAGTACTTC.

This clonotype is classed as hyperexpanded. The rearrangement links TRBV18 to TRBJ1-3, with D hard to call. Germline V gene lookup returns CDR1 KGHSH and CDR2 LQKENI. The V end lost 0 bases, the J end lost 0 bases, and 15 bases lay between the germline ends. The CDR3 spans 18 residues. The CDR3 DNA is TGTGCCAGCTCACCACCATCCGTCGCCGGTCTCTCTGGAAACACCATATATTTT. It specifies CASSPPSVAGLSGNTIYF.

The gene calls are TRBV2 and TRBJ1-2; no reliable D call. This CDR3 is 11 amino acids long. V lost 6 bases and J lost 8, with 10 bases in between. Germline loops: CDR1 SNHLY, CDR2 FYNNEI. In DNA form, the CDR3 reads TGTGCCAGCAGGGATTTAAGAGGCTACACCTTC. Translating gives CASRDLRGYTF.

By frequency in the sample, this clonotype is medium-sized. The J gene is TRBJ2-1, the V gene TRBV10-3; 9 nucleotides match TRBD2. With 11 bases clipped from V and 4 bases from J, the junction kept 9 bases outside the gene matches. In germline, CDR1 is ENHRY, CDR2 SYGVKD. The CDR3 runs to 14 residues. The CDR3 here is CASRAGGRYNEQFF. The CDR3 coding sequence is TGTGCCTCGAGGGCGGGGGGGCGGTACAATGAGCAGTTCTTC.

Relative to its sample, this clonotype is medium-sized. This chain uses TRBV5-6 with TRBJ2-3; D call uncertain. This CDR3 is built from 12 residues. The germline V and J ends were trimmed by 0 bases and 9 bases, with 8 bases remaining between them. Germline-derived CDR1 and CDR2 are SGHDT and YYEEEE. Written as DNA, the CDR3 is TGTGCCAGCAGCTTGGGGAGCAGAACGCAGTATTTT. Its translation is CASSLGSRTQYF.

This clonotype was recorded a few times. V gene TRBV25-1 combines with J gene TRBJ2-3; D uncertain. The CDR3 extends over 15 amino acids. The V end was cut by 2 bases, the J end by 0 bases, with 9 bases between. Looked up from germline, CDR1 is MGHDK and CDR2 is SYGVNS. The CDR3 nucleotides are TGTGCCAGCAGTGAAATAGGGATGAGCACAGATACGCAGTATTTT. Amino acids: CASSEIGMSTDTQYF. Supplemented by reference TRBV25-1 and TRBJ2-3, the full variable domain reads EADIYQTPRYLVIGTGKKITLECSQTMGHDKMYWYQQDPGMELHLIHYSYGVNSTEKGDLSSESTVSRIRTEHFPLTLESARPSHTSQYLCASSEIGMSTDTQYFGPGTRLTVL.

By frequency in the sample, this clonotype is medium-sized. V usage is TRBV6-5 and J usage is TRBJ1-2; the match to TRBD1 covers 10 bases. V lost 0 bases to trimming and J lost 2 bases; unmatched junction nucleotides: 3. Germline V CDR1 and CDR2: MNHEY, SVGAGI. CDR3 length: 16 amino acids. CDR3 nucleotides: TGTGCCAGCAGTTACTCAAGGACAGGGGGGAACTATGGCTACACCTTC. It specifies CASSYSRTGGNYGYTF.

The sample holds a few counts of this clonotype. The chain joins TRBV24-1 to TRBJ1-2; D possibly corresponds to TRBD1 (5 bases). Trimming took 2 bases from V and 8 from J, leaving 11 bases between them. The CDR3 totals 13 residues. Looked up from germline, CDR1 is KGHDR and CDR2 is SFDVKD. The CDR3: CATSDSGGWGYTF. The CDR3 DNA is TGTGCCACCAGTGATTCTGGGGGATGGGGCTACACCTTC.

V usage is TRBV20-1 and J usage is TRBJ2-2; 9 positions agree with TRBD2. CDR1 is DFQATT and CDR2 is SNEGSKA in the germline V gene (reference sequence). V trimming: 6 bases; J trimming: 0 bases; junction bases outside the gene matches: 8. The CDR3 consists of 16 residues. The chain's CDR3 is CSAFPTSGANTGELFF. Written as DNA, the CDR3 is TGCAGTGCCTTCCCGACTAGCGGCGCGAACACCGGGGAGCTGTTTTTT.

By sample fraction, this clonotype is medium-sized. CDR3 nucleotides: TGTGCCAGTAGTGCGACAGGGGAGGTCTATGGCTACACCTTC. Translated: CASSATGEVYGYTF. The V and J genes are TRBV19 and TRBJ1-2; 8 bases map to TRBD1. This CDR3 spans 14 amino acids. CDR1 LNHDA and CDR2 SQIVND come from the germline V gene (reference sequence). The junction had 6 bases not matched to a gene; V was cut back by 5 bases and J by 4 bases. Combining the CDR3 with reference TRBV19 and TRBJ1-2 gives the whole variable domain DGGITQSPKYLFRKEGQNVTLSCEQNLNHDAMYWYRQDPGQGLRLIYYSQIVNDFQKGDIAEGYSVSREKKESFPLTVTSAQKNPTAFYLCASSATGEVYGYTFGSGTRLTVV.

Judged by abundance, this clonotype is medium-sized. The rearrangement uses TRBV29-1 and TRBJ2-1, with 7 bases identical to TRBD2. Germline values: CDR1 SQVTM, CDR2 ANQGSEA. The ends lost 1 base at V and 13 bases at J; junction bases unmatched: 13. The CDR3 is 14 amino acids. This chain's CDR3 is CSVEAPLAAPTQFF. CDR3 coding DNA: TGCAGCGTTGAAGCACCTCTAGCGGCTCCCACACAGTTCTTC.

The table lists this clonotype with a few counts. The chain is built from TRBV5-6 and TRBJ1-4; 12 positions agree with TRBD1. CDR3 size: 17 residues. Losses at the gene ends were 4 bases for V and 1 base for J; bases not matched to a gene: 5. Germline loops: CDR1 SGHDT, CDR2 YYEEEE. In DNA, the CDR3 is TGTGCCAGCAGCCCCTGGGACAGGGGGCAAACTAATGAAAAACTGTTTTTT. Translating it yields CASSPWDRGQTNEKLFF.

A word on this clonotype: This may arise from a read error, as a much more abundant clone is one base away. This chain joins TRBV6-6 and TRBJ1-4; TRBD1 is a possible D gene (6 bases). The germline V gene has CDR1 MNHNY and CDR2 SVGAGI (reference sequence). V was shortened by 5 bases and J by 7 bases, with 14 bases between the two germline ends. This CDR3 contains 14 residues. The CDR3 is CASSHGGRSEKLFF. CDR3 DNA: TGTGCCAGCAGTCACGGGGGGCGCAGTGAAAAACTGTTTTTT.

This clonotype showed up just a few times. V is TRBV5-4 and J is TRBJ1-5; 7 bases fit TRBD1. The CDR3 loop spans 14 amino acids. Germline values: CDR1 SGHNT, CDR2 YYREEE (reference sequence). The J segment lost 5 bases and the V segment lost 4 bases, leaving 6 bases of the junction unmatched. The CDR3 nucleotides read TGTGCCAGCAGCCCTACAGGGGTTGATCAGCCCCAGCATTTT. Protein: CASSPTGVDQPQHF.

This clonotype is a singleton in its sample. The chain couples TRBV21-1 to TRBJ1-4; the D segment call TRBD1 is taken from the table without a DNA check. TRBV21-1 is classified as a pseudogene. The CDR3 runs to 17 residues. The CDR3, as DNA: TGTGCCAGCAGCAAAGGTTCAGGGGTGAAAACTAATGAAAAACTGTTTTTT. Protein: CASSKGSGVKTNEKLFF.

By proportion, this clonotype is medium-sized. The rearrangement uses TRBV24-1 and TRBJ2-3; 9 positions match TRBD2. The CDR3 sequence is 15 residues long. Germline assignment: CDR1 KGHDR and CDR2 SFDVKD. V was pared by 5 bases and J by 8 bases, with 10 bases of the junction left unmatched. CDR3 amino acids: CATSGVAGVSGTQYF. The CDR3 region has the DNA TGTGCCACCAGTGGGGTAGCGGGAGTATCGGGTACGCAGTATTTT.

With respect to this clonotype: The DNA is left out, because the CDR3 cannot be placed on it with certainty; the CDR3 is given as TCRdb lists it. The chain couples TRBV18 to TRBJ2-5. The CDR3 totals 24 residues, both ends included. Germline CDR1 reads KGHSH; CDR2 reads LQKENI. CDR3 in amino acids: CASSPPSAVYLCASSPYIGETQYF.

By share of the sample, this clonotype is medium-sized. The chain uses TRBV20-1 and TRBJ2-1, with TRBD2 as a possible D gene (5 bases). The CDR3 has 14 residues. V gave up 6 bases and J gave up 7 bases, with 19 bases separating them. Germline assignment: CDR1 DFQATT and CDR2 SNEGSKA (reference sequence). CDR3 protein: CSAKSGALGNEQFF. In nucleotides, the CDR3 is TGCAGTGCAAAAAGCGGAGCCCTAGGGAATGAGCAGTTCTTC.

The chain links TRBV11-3 to TRBJ2-7; D not resolved. The CDR3 is 14 residues long. Trimming took 1 base from V and 3 from J, leaving 10 bases between them. Germline CDR1 reads SGHNT; CDR2 reads YENEEA. CDR3 in amino acids: CASSLGSQLYEQYF. The DNA for the CDR3 is TGTGCCAGCAGCTTAGGGAGCCAACTCTACGAGCAGTACTTC.

By share, this clonotype ranks as medium-sized (0.01 to 0.1%). The chain recombines TRBV5-6 with TRBJ2-1, with TRBD2 identical over 8 bases. Losses at the gene ends were 5 bases for V and 7 bases for J; bases not matched to a gene: 11. Germline values: CDR1 SGHDT, CDR2 YYEEEE. This CDR3 spans 15 amino acids. For the CDR3, the DNA is TGTGCCAGCAGGGAGACTAGCGAACCTGGGAATGAGCAGTTCTTC. Amino acid sequence: CASRETSEPGNEQFF.

This chain connects TRBV11-1 to TRBJ2-6; D is perhaps TRBD1 or TRBD2 (7 bases each). V dropped 6 bases and J dropped 0 bases, with 21 bases sitting between them. Germline lookup yields CDR1 SGHAT and CDR2 FQDESV (reference sequence). The CDR3 is made up of 19 amino acids. CDR3 loop: CASRSSRQGGPSGANVLTF. In DNA form, the CDR3 reads TGTGCCAGCAGATCCTCAAGACAGGGAGGGCCCTCTGGGGCCAACGTCCTGACTTTC.